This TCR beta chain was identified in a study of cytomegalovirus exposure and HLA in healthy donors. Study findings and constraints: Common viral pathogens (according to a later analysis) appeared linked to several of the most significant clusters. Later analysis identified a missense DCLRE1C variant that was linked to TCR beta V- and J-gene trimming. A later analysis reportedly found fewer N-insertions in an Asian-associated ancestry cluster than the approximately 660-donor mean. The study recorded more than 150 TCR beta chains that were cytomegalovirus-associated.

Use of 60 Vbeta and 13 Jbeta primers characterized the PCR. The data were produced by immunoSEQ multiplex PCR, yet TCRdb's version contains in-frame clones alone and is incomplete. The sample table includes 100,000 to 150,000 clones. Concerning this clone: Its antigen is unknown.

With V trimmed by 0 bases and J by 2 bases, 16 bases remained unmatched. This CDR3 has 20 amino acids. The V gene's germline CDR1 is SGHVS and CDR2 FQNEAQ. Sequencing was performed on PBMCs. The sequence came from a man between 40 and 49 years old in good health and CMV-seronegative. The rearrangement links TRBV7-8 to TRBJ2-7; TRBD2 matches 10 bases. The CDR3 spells CASSLAWTQGLAAAPYEQYF. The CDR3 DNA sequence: TGTGCCAGCAGCTTAGCCTGGACACAAGGACTAGCGGCCGCCCCCTACGAGCAGTACTTC.